This T cell receptor beta chain was profiled in a study of T cell responses to AZD1222 COVID-19 vaccine. Method: immunoSEQ multiplex PCR; TCRdb's copy keeps in-frame clones and lacks some. The sample lists approximately 140,000 clones; roughly 92% were seen once. Whole-study findings and limits: AZD1222 recipients seropositive at baseline numbered only five to seven. Vaccine-associated CD4 TCRs ranged over spike, dominating at 160-218 and 743-854. Reportedly, nearly half the spike-specific TCRs target unmutated variant regions.

This clone was counted between two and nine times. Its target is not known. Germline CDR1 reads MGHDK; CDR2 reads SYGVNS. V gave up 8 bases and J gave up 1 base; unmatched junction bases: 14. The CDR3 covers 18 residues. The TCR was taken from an adult in good health. This sample comprised peripheral blood, obtained on day 0 of AZD1222 vaccination. J is TRBJ2-3 and V is TRBV25-1; 11 bases match TRBD2. CDR3 coding DNA: TGTGCCAGCCAGGTGGGAGTAGCGGGAGGGGTAGGCACAGATACGCAGTATTTT. This encodes CASQVGVAGGVGTDTQYF. The full variable domain, with the rest looked up from reference TRBV25-1 and TRBJ2-3, is EADIYQTPRYLVIGTGKKITLECSQTMGHDKMYWYQQDPGMELHLIHYSYGVNSTEKGDLSSESTVSRIRTEHFPLTLESARPSHTSQYLCASQVGVAGGVGTDTQYFGPGTRLTVL.